The 6 T cell receptor beta chains presented below share a single source sample, sequenced in a study of T cell responses to AZD1222 COVID-19 vaccine. Profiling relied on immunoSEQ multiplex PCR, and the TCRdb table lists in-frame clones only, not all of them. The sample contains 150,000 to 200,000 clones, roughly nine tenths of which appear only once. Sample: peripheral blood, taken on day 0 of AZD1222 vaccination. Receptor source: an adult in good health.

The V gene is TRBV30, the J gene TRBJ1-2; D ambiguous. Trimming stripped 2 bases from V and 4 bases from J, with 8 bases between. Per the germline V gene, CDR1 is GTSNPN and CDR2 is SVGIG (reference sequence). The CDR3 has 12 residues. DNA of the CDR3: TGTGCCTGGAGTCCAGCACTCTATGGCTACACCTTC. Protein sequence: CAWSPALYGYTF.

The chain uses TRBV30 and TRBJ2-3; D is ambiguous. V gave up 1 base and J gave up 6 bases, with 11 bases separating them. This CDR3 contains 13 residues. Germline loops: CDR1 GTSNPN, CDR2 SVGIG (reference sequence). The CDR3: CAWSGNTPDTQYF. The DNA of the CDR3 is TGTGCCTGGAGTGGTAATACACCCGATACGCAGTATTTT.

V and J are TRBV5-1 and TRBJ2-7; D ambiguous. Germline CDR1 is SGHRS and CDR2 is YFSETQ. The ends were cut back, 1 base at V and 3 bases at J, with 14 bases in the middle. The CDR3 is made up of 15 amino acids. The CDR3 protein is CASSLRAAKDYEQYF. CDR3 nucleotide sequence: TGCGCCAGCAGCTTGAGGGCAGCAAAAGACTACGAGCAGTACTTC.

The V and J genes are TRBV19 and TRBJ2-7, with D maybe TRBD2 (6 bases). Germline CDR1 and CDR2: LNHDA and SQIVND (reference sequence). V lost 4 bases to trimming and J lost 1 base, with 11 bases between them. CDR3 size: 14 residues. CDR3 DNA sequence: TGTGCCAGTAGTACTCGGGACTCTTCCTACGAGCAGTACTTC. It yields the protein CASSTRDSSYEQYF.

This chain links TRBV5-4 with TRBJ2-7, with 15 bases identical to TRBD2. The V gene end was trimmed by 0 bases and the J gene end by 7 bases; junction bases not matched to a gene: 5. CDR1 and CDR2 (germline): SGHNT, YYREEE (reference sequence). This CDR3 contains 16 residues. This CDR3 reads CASSLGTSGRAREQYF. The CDR3 nucleotides are TGTGCCAGCAGCTTGGGGACTAGCGGGAGGGCGAGGGAGCAGTACTTC.

The J gene is TRBJ2-3, the V gene TRBV28; D not certain. Germline values: CDR1 MDHEN, CDR2 SYDVKM. V lost 2 bases, J lost 7 bases, and 25 bases lay in between. This CDR3 spans 18 amino acids. CDR3 loop: CASSLGGLSRLGRNTQYF. The CDR3 coding sequence is TGTGCCAGCAGTTTAGGTGGATTATCGAGACTGGGCAGGAATACGCAGTATTTT.